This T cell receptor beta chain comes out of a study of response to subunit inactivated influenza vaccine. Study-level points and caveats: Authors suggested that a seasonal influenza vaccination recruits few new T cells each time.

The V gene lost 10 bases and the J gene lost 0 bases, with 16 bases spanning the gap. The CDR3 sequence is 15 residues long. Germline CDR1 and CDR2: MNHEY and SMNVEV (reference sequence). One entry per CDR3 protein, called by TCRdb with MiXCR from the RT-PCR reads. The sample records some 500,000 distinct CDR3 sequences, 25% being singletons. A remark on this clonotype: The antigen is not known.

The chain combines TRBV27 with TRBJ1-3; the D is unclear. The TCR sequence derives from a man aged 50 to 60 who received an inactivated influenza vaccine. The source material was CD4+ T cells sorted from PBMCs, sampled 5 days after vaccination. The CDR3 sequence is CANPARLSSGNTIYF. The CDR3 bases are TGTGCCAACCCCGCGCGACTGAGCTCTGGAAACACCATATATTTT.